Shown below are 9 T cell receptor beta chains from a single sample sequenced in a study of blood T cell repertoires in COVID-19. The repertoire was sequenced with immunoSEQ multiplex PCR; TCRdb's copy has only in-frame clones and lacks some. The sample records 35,000 or so clones, 85% to 95% being singletons. Sequencing was performed on peripheral blood. These receptors came from a man in his sixties with active or convalescent COVID-19.

The chain is built from TRBV28 and TRBJ1-5; a weak D match, TRBD1 (5 bases). The V end lost 3 bases, the J end lost 4 bases, and 13 bases lay between the germline ends. The CDR3 length is 15 residues. Germline CDR1 and CDR2: MDHEN and SYDVKM. CDR3 bases: TGTGCCAGCAGTTTTGTCGGGGGAAGGAATCAGCCCCAGCATTTT. It encodes CASSFVGGRNQPQHF.

The chain joins TRBV7-8 to TRBJ1-1, with D perhaps TRBD1 (6 bases). Trimming took off 5 bases at V and 0 bases at J, with 10 bases between the two ends. The CDR3 length is 14 residues. The germline V gene encodes CDR1 SGHVS and CDR2 FQNEAQ. CDR3 coding DNA: TGTGCCAGCAGCCTCAACAGGGTGAACACTGAAGCTTTCTTT. It translates to CASSLNRVNTEAFF.

The rearrangement links TRBV5-1 to TRBJ2-5, with 9 positions matching TRBD2. The germline gives CDR1 SGHRS, CDR2 YFSETQ. V trimming: 0 bases; J trimming: 3 bases; junction bases outside the gene matches: 3. The CDR3 is 15 residues long. CDR3 DNA sequence: TGCGCCAGCAGCTTGGCCCGACTAGCGGAAGAGACCCAGTACTTC. It translates to CASSLARLAEETQYF.

The chain uses TRBV2 and TRBJ1-3, with 7 nucleotides matching TRBD1. The V and J ends lost 7 bases and 0 bases, in that order; junction bases with no gene match: 0. This CDR3 region has 13 residues. Germline V gives CDR1 SNHLY, CDR2 FYNNEI. The chain's CDR3 is CASTGGSGNTIYF. CDR3 in DNA: TGTGCCAGCACAGGGGGCTCTGGAAACACCATATATTTT. Based on the CDR3 plus reference TRBV2 and TRBJ1-3, the full variable domain is EPEVTQTPSHQVTQMGQEVILRCVPISNHLYFYWYRQILGQKVEFLVSFYNNEISEKSEIFDDQFSVERPDGSNFTLKIRSTKLEDSAMYFCASTGGSGNTIYFGEGSWLTVV.

The V and J genes are TRBV7-3 and TRBJ2-3, with 9 nucleotides matching TRBD2. The CDR3 extends over 16 amino acids. Germline V gene data show CDR1 as SGHTA and CDR2 as FQGTGA. V dropped 5 bases and J dropped 3; count of bases not matched to a gene: 9. The CDR3 sequence: CASSPGLAGSTDTQYF. The CDR3 coding sequence is TGTGCCAGCAGCCCCGGGCTAGCGGGGTCTACAGATACGCAGTATTTT.

This clone was found a few times. This chain links TRBV11-2 with TRBJ2-7; 8 positions agree with TRBD2. The CDR3 consists of 15 residues. CDR1 is SGHAT, CDR2 FQNNGV, per germline. Trimming at V came to 1 base and at J to 2 bases, leaving 4 bases not matched to a gene. In nucleotides, the CDR3 is TGTGCCAGCAGCTTAGGGGTAGCGGGAACCTACGAGCAGTACTTC. This encodes CASSLGVAGTYEQYF.

The J gene is TRBJ2-3, the V gene TRBV3-1 (or the pseudogene TRBV3-2); 7 bases fit TRBD1. The V segment lost 2 bases and the J segment 2 bases; nucleotides outside the gene matches: 4. This CDR3 is built from 15 residues. Germline V gene sequence: CDR1 LGHDT, CDR2 YNNKEL (reference sequence). CDR3 sequence reads: CASSQNRGSTDTQYF. CDR3 nucleotide sequence: TGTGCCAGCAGCCAAAACAGGGGATCCACAGATACGCAGTATTTT.

The V call is TRBV12-3 or TRBV12-4, the J call TRBJ2-7, with 7 bases that match TRBD2. Trimming took 6 bases from V and 6 from J; bases not matched to a gene: 5. This CDR3 region has 12 residues. The CDR3 loop is CASSPPGGEQYF. In DNA, the CDR3 is TGTGCCAGCAGCCCCCCGGGGGGCGAGCAGTACTTC.

The genes are TRBV6-5 and TRBJ1-4; 7 bases align to TRBD1. This CDR3 region has 15 residues. Germline CDR1 and CDR2: MNHEY and SVGAGI. V was clipped by 6 bases and J by 0 bases; unmatched bases: 4. CDR3: CASRTTGATNEKLFF. CDR3 DNA sequence: TGTGCCAGCAGGACAACAGGGGCAACTAATGAAAAACTGTTTTTT.